These T cell receptor beta chains were read from a single sample in a study of blood T cell repertoires in COVID-19. Using immunoSEQ multiplex PCR, the repertoire was profiled, and TCRdb retains in-frame clones only, with some absent. The data hold roughly 14,000 clones, with 73% observed a single time. Input material: peripheral blood. Every receptor here comes from a boy aged 2 to 10 with active or convalescent COVID-19. Both conserved end residues are part of each CDR3. The D gene is left open where the match is weak. The size field is filled for only some rows; it gives once, few, many or a size class.

V: TRBV7-8
size: NA
J: TRBJ2-2
D: TRBD2
CDR3: CASSPSRSGRPGELFF
DNA: TGTGCCAGCAGCCCATCGAGAAGCGGGAGGCCCGGGGAGCTGTTTTTT

V: TRBV29-1
size: few
J: TRBJ2-5
D: NA
CDR3: CSVEDPRFLLPQETQYF
DNA: TGCAGCGTTGAAGATCCCCGTTTCCTACTACCCCAAGAGACCCAGTACTTC

V: TRBV19
size: NA
J: TRBJ1-1
D: TRBD1
CDR3: CASSIRTGGRNTEAFF
DNA: TGTGCCAGTAGTATTCGGACAGGGGGCCGGAACACTGAAGCTTTCTTT

V: TRBV4-1
size: NA
J: TRBJ1-6
D: NA
CDR3: CASSQDIRPGSYNSPLHF
DNA: TGCGCCAGCAGCCAAGATATCCGTCCCGGTTCCTATAATTCACCCCTCCACTTT

V: TRBV3-1/TRBV3-2
size: NA
J: TRBJ2-3
D: TRBD2
CDR3: CASSQSSSGGRSTDTQYF
DNA: TGTGCCAGCAGCCAATCCTCTAGCGGGGGGCGAAGCACAGATACGCAGTATTTT

V: TRBV30
size: NA
J: TRBJ1-1
D: NA
CDR3: CAWSIKREAFF
DNA: TGTGCCTGGAGTATAAAGAGAGAAGCTTTCTTT

V: TRBV6-6
size: NA
J: TRBJ1-4
D: NA
CDR3: CASSYKGRFEKLFF
DNA: TGTGCCAGCAGTTACAAGGGGCGTTTTGAAAAACTGTTTTTT

V: TRBV10-3
size: NA
J: TRBJ2-7
D: NA
CDR3: CAIKDIGGYEQYF
DNA: TGTGCCATCAAAGATATCGGGGGCTACGAGCAGTACTTC

V: TRBV9
size: NA
J: TRBJ2-3
D: NA
CDR3: CASSVGGLLTDTQYF
DNA: TGTGCCAGCAGCGTAGGGGGACTTCTCACAGATACGCAGTATTTT

V: TRBV3-1/TRBV3-2
size: NA
J: TRBJ1-1
D: TRBD1
CDR3: CASSQVDRGRAFF
DNA: TGTGCCAGCAGCCAAGTTGACAGGGGGCGGGCTTTCTTT

V: TRBV6-6
size: NA
J: TRBJ2-3
D: TRBD1
CDR3: CASSWGTGEETDTQYF
DNA: TGTGCCAGCAGCTGGGGGACAGGGGAGGAGACAGATACGCAGTATTTT

V: TRBV5-6
size: NA
J: TRBJ2-1
D: TRBD1
CDR3: CASSLARGSGGSYNEQFF
DNA: TGTGCCAGCAGCTTGGCCAGGGGGTCAGGCGGCTCCTACAATGAGCAGTTCTTC

V: TRBV11-1
size: once
J: TRBJ2-1
D: NA
CDR3: CASSLAPRLVYNEQFF
DNA: TGTGCCAGCAGCTTAGCGCCTAGGTTGGTCTACAATGAGCAGTTCTTC

V: TRBV5-4
size: once
J: TRBJ1-4
D: TRBD1
CDR3: CASSWDRGGEKLFF
DNA: TGTGCCAGCAGCTGGGACAGGGGGGGTGAAAAACTGTTTTTT

V: TRBV20-1
size: NA
J: TRBJ1-5
D: TRBD1
CDR3: CSASSGRGQGNQPQHF
DNA: TGCAGTGCTAGTTCCGGAAGGGGACAGGGGAATCAGCCCCAGCATTTT

V: TRBV4-2
size: NA
J: TRBJ1-1
D: NA
CDR3: CASNPQVAKLNTEAFF
DNA: TGTGCCAGCAATCCTCAGGTGGCGAAGCTGAACACTGAAGCTTTCTTT

V: TRBV5-1
size: once
J: TRBJ2-3
D: TRBD2
CDR3: CASSSAASGGLTDTQYF
DNA: TGCGCCAGCAGCTCGGCAGCTAGCGGGGGCCTCACAGATACGCAGTATTTT

V: TRBV9
size: NA
J: TRBJ2-5
D: TRBD2
CDR3: CASSSSVGGLRETQYF
DNA: TGTGCCAGCAGCTCATCGGTGGGAGGGCTGCGAGAGACCCAGTACTTC

V: TRBV27
size: NA
J: TRBJ2-7
D: NA
CDR3: CASSLSQGYEQYF
DNA: TGTGCCAGCAGTTTATCCCAGGGTTACGAGCAGTACTTC

V: TRBV27
size: NA
J: TRBJ1-2
D: NA
CDR3: CASSVQGYGYTF
DNA: TGTGCCAGCAGTGTGCAGGGATATGGCTACACCTTC

V: TRBV24-1
size: medium-sized
J: TRBJ2-1
D: NA
CDR3: CATRGRGDTYNEQFF
DNA: TGTGCCACCAGGGGGCGGGGAGACACCTACAATGAGCAGTTCTTC

V: TRBV29-1
size: NA
J: TRBJ2-1
D: TRBD2
CDR3: CSTKRLAGGRWVNEQFF
DNA: TGCAGCACCAAGAGGCTAGCGGGGGGAAGATGGGTGAATGAGCAGTTCTTC

V: TRBV11-2
size: medium-sized
J: TRBJ2-5
D: TRBD1
CDR3: CASSWGDRGLTQETQYF
DNA: TGTGCCAGCAGCTGGGGGGACAGGGGGCTTACTCAAGAGACCCAGTACTTC

V: TRBV20-1
size: few
J: TRBJ2-1
D: NA
CDR3: CSLLPAAEQFF
DNA: TGCAGCCTACTCCCGGCAGCGGAGCAGTTCTTC

V: TRBV6-2/TRBV6-3
size: once
J: TRBJ2-1
D: TRBD2
CDR3: CASSAAGAGSNEQFF
DNA: TGTGCCAGCAGTGCAGCGGGAGCCGGCTCCAATGAGCAGTTCTTC

V: TRBV28
size: NA
J: TRBJ2-3
D: NA
CDR3: CASSLPLTGTSTDTQYF
DNA: TGTGCCAGCAGTCTTCCCTTGACAGGGACTAGCACAGATACGCAGTATTTT

V: TRBV5-6
size: NA
J: TRBJ1-3
D: NA
CDR3: CASTLTGRGNTIYF
DNA: TGTGCCAGCACCCTAACAGGGAGAGGAAACACCATATATTTT

V: TRBV7-2
size: NA
J: TRBJ2-2
D: TRBD1
CDR3: CASSTRTGYGGELFF
DNA: TGTGCCAGCAGCACCCGGACAGGGTACGGCGGGGAGCTGTTTTTT

V: TRBV5-1
size: NA
J: TRBJ1-1
D: NA
CDR3: CASSLGAGPEAFF
DNA: TGCGCCAGCAGCTTGGGTGCTGGGCCTGAAGCTTTCTTT

V: TRBV21-1
size: NA
J: TRBJ2-1
D: NA
CDR3: CASSAREGERAGENEQFF
DNA: TGTGCCAGCAGCGCCCGAGAGGGGGAACGGGCAGGGGAGAATGAGCAGTTCTTC

V: TRBV20-1
size: few
J: TRBJ2-2
D: TRBD2
CDR3: CSASPSGIPGELFF
DNA: TGCAGTGCTAGTCCTAGCGGGATACCGGGGGAGCTGTTTTTT

V: TRBV27
size: once
J: TRBJ1-5
D: TRBD1
CDR3: CASRQGTANQPQHF
DNA: TGTGCCAGCAGACAAGGGACAGCCAATCAGCCCCAGCATTTT

V: TRBV7-9
size: NA
J: TRBJ2-3
D: TRBD1
CDR3: CASSRLGQGTDTQYF
DNA: TGTGCCAGCAGCCGTTTGGGACAGGGAACAGATACGCAGTATTTT

V: TRBV21-1
size: few
J: TRBJ1-2
D: NA
CDR3: CASSKKESHRPNYGYTF
DNA: TGTGCCAGCAGCAAGAAAGAGTCCCACCGCCCCAACTATGGCTACACCTTC

V: TRBV5-4
size: few
J: TRBJ2-3
D: NA
CDR3: CASSSYGGLFTDTQYF
DNA: TGTGCCAGCAGCTCGTATGGCGGCCTCTTCACAGATACGCAGTATTTT

V: TRBV21-1
size: NA
J: TRBJ2-7
D: NA
CDR3: CASTLQIEDRDDEQYF
DNA: TGTGCCAGCACCCTCCAAATAGAGGACAGGGATGACGAGCAGTACTTC

V: TRBV7-8
size: NA
J: TRBJ1-5
D: NA
CDR3: CASSLGGGNQPQHF
DNA: TGTGCCAGCAGCTTAGGGGGGGGCAATCAGCCCCAGCATTTT

V: TRBV7-2
size: NA
J: TRBJ1-3
D: NA
CDR3: CASSVQRLAGNTIYF
DNA: TGTGCCAGCAGCGTGCAGAGGCTGGCTGGAAACACCATATATTTT

V: TRBV10-1
size: NA
J: TRBJ1-6
D: NA
CDR3: CASSEGLAGSPLHF
DNA: TGCGCCAGCAGTGAAGGACTTGCGGGATCACCCCTCCACTTT

V: TRBV28
size: NA
J: TRBJ2-7
D: NA
CDR3: CASSLTSPGSYEQYF
DNA: TGTGCCAGCAGTTTGACCTCCCCAGGGTCCTACGAGCAGTACTTC

V: TRBV24-1
size: NA
J: TRBJ2-5
D: TRBD1
CDR3: CATSDPGQGAETQYF
DNA: TGTGCCACCAGTGACCCGGGACAGGGGGCGGAGACCCAGTACTTC

V: TRBV7-6
size: NA
J: TRBJ2-7
D: TRBD1
CDR3: CASSSVTGGNYEQYF
DNA: TGTGCCAGCAGCTCCGTGACAGGGGGGAACTACGAGCAGTACTTC

V: TRBV27
size: NA
J: TRBJ1-3
D: TRBD1
CDR3: CASSPQGALGNTIYF
DNA: TGTGCCAGCAGTCCTCAGGGGGCCCTAGGAAACACCATATATTTT